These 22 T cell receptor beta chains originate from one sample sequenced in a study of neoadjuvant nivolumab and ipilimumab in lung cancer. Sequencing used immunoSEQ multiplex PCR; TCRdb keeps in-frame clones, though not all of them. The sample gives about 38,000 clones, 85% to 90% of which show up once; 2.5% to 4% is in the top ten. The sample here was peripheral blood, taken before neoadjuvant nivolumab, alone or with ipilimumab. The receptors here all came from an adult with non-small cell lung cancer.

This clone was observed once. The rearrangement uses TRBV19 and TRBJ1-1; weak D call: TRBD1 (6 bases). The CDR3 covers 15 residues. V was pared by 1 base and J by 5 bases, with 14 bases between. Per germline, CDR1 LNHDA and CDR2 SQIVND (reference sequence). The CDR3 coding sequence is TGTGCCAGTAGTATAGTCGAAGGGGGTGAAACTGAAGCTTTCTTT. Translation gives CASSIVEGGETEAFF.

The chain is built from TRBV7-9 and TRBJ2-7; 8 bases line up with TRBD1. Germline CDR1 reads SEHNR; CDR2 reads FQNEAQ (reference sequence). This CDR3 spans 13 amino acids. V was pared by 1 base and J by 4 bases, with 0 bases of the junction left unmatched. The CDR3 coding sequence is TGTGCCAGCAGCTTAGACAGGGGGTACGAGCAGTACTTC. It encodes CASSLDRGYEQYF.

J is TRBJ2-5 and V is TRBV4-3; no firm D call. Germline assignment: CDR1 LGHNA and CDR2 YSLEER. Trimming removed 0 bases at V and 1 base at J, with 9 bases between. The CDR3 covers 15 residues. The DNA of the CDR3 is TGCGCCAGCAGCCAAGATGCACATCCCCAAGAGACCCAGTACTTC. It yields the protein CASSQDAHPQETQYF.

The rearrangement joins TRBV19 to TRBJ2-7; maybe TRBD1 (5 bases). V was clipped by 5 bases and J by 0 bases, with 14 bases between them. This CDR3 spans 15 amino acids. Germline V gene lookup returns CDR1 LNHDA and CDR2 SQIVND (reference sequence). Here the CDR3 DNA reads TGTGCCAGTAGTTCCCGACAGTCCAGCTCCTACGAGCAGTACTTC. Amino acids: CASSSRQSSSYEQYF.

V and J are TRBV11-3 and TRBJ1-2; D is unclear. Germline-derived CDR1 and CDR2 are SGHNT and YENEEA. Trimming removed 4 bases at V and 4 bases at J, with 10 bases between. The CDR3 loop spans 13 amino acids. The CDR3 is CASSSPEGYGYTF. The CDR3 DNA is TGTGCCAGCAGCTCGCCTGAAGGCTATGGCTACACCTTC.

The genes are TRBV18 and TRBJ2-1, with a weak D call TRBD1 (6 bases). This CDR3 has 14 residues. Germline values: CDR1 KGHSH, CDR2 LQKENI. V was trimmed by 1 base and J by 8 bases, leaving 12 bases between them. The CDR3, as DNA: TGTGCCAGCTCACCACTGTTCAGGGGAGATGAGCAGTTCTTC. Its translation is CASSPLFRGDEQFF. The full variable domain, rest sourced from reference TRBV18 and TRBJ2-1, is NAGVMQNPRHLVRRRGQEARLRCSPMKGHSHVYWYRQLPEEGLKFMVYLQKENIIDESGMPKERFSAEFPKEGPSILRIQQVVRGDSAAYFCASSPLFRGDEQFFGPGTRLTVL.

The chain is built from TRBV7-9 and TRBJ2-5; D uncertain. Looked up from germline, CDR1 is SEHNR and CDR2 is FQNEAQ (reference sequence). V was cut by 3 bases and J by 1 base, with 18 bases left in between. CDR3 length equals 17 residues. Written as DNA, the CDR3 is TGTGCCAGCAGCTTCCCGTCGACGACGTCCAGCCAAGAGACCCAGTACTTC. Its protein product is CASSFPSTTSSQETQYF.

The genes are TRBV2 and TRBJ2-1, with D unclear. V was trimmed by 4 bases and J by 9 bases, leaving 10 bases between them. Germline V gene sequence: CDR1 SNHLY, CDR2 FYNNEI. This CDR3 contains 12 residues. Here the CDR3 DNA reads TGTGCCAGCAGTGGTCCCTCGATTGAGCAGTTCTTC. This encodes CASSGPSIEQFF.

CDR3 sequence (DNA): TGTGCCAGCAGCTTAGAGAAAGGGCTTAGCTCCTACGAGCAGTACTTC. It translates to CASSLEKGLSSYEQYF. The gene calls are TRBV7-2 and TRBJ2-7; D is uncertain. The V gene lost 1 base and the J gene lost 0 bases, with 13 bases spanning the gap. Per the germline V gene, CDR1 is SGHTA and CDR2 is FQGNSA. This CDR3 spans 16 amino acids. Using reference TRBV7-2 and TRBJ2-7 for the parts outside the CDR3, the full variable domain is GAGVSQSPSNKVTEKGKDVELRCDPISGHTALYWYRQSLGQGLEFLIYFQGNSAPDKSGLPSDRFSAERTGGSVSTLTIQRTQQEDSAVYLCASSLEKGLSSYEQYFGPGTRLTVT.

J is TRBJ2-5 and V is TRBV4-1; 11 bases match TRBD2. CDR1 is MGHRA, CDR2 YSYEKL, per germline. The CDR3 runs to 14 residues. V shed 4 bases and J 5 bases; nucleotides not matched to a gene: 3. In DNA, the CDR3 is TGCGCCAGCAGCCTACTAGCGGGAGTGGAGACCCAGTACTTC. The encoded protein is CASSLLAGVETQYF.

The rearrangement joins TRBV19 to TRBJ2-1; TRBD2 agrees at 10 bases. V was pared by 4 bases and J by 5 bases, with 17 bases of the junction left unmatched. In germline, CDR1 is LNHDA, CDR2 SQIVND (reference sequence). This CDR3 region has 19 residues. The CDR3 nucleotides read TGTGCCAGTAGTAAAATAGGGGGGCTGGGCCTAGCGGGGGACAATGAGCAGTTCTTC. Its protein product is CASSKIGGLGLAGDNEQFF.

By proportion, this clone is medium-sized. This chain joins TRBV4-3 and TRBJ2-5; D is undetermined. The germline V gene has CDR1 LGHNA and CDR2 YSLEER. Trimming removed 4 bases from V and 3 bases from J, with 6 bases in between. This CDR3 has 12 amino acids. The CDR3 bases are TGCGCCAGCAGCCTCGGCAAAGAGACCCAGTACTTC. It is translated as CASSLGKETQYF.

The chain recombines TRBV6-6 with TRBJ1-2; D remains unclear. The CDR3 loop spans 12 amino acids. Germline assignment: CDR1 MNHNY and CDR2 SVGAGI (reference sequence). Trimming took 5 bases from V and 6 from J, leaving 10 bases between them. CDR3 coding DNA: TGTGCCAGCAGTCCCCCGGGAGATGGCTACACCTTC. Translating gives CASSPPGDGYTF.

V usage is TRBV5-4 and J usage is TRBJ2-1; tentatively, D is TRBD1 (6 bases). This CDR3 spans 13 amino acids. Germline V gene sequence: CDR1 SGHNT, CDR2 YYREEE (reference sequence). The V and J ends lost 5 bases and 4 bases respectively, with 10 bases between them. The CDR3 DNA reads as TGTGCCAGCAGGATACAGGGTTACAATGAGCAGTTCTTC. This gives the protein CASRIQGYNEQFF.

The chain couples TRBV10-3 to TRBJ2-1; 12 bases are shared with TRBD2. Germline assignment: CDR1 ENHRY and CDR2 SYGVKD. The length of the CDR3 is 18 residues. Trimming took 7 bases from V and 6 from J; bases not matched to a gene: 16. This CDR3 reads CAIKSASGRAGIPNEQFF. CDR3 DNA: TGTGCCATCAAATCGGCTAGCGGGAGGGCCGGAATTCCCAATGAGCAGTTCTTC.

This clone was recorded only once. The CDR3 is CASSYRTGTGPDTQYF. Here the CDR3 DNA reads TGTGCCAGCAGTTATCGGACCGGGACAGGGCCAGATACGCAGTATTTT. The chain uses TRBV6-5 and TRBJ2-3; 9 positions match TRBD1. V shed 3 bases and J 4 bases; nucleotides not matched to a gene: 8. The CDR3 extends over 16 amino acids. Germline CDR1 MNHEY, CDR2 SVGAGI.

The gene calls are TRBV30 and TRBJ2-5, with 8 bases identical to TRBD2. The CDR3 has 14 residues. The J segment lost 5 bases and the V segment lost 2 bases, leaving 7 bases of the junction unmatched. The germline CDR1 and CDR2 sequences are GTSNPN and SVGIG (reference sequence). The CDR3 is CAWSSGSSVETQYF. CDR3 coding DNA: TGTGCCTGGAGTAGCGGGAGTTCTGTTGAGACCCAGTACTTC.

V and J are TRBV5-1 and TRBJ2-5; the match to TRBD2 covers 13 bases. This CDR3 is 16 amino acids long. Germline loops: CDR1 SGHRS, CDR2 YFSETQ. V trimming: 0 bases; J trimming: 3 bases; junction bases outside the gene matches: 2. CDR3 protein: CASSLGGLAGKETQYF. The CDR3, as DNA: TGCGCCAGCAGCTTGGGGGGACTAGCGGGGAAAGAGACCCAGTACTTC.

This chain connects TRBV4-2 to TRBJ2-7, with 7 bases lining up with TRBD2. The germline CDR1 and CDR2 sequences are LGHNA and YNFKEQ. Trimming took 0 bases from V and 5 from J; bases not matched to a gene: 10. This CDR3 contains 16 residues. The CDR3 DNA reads TGTGCCAGCAGCCAAGATAGGGTCGGACTAGGTCACGAGCAGTACTTC. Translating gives CASSQDRVGLGHEQYF.

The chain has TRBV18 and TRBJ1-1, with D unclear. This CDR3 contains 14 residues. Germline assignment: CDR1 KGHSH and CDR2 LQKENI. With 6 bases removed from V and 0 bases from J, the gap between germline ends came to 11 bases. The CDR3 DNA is TGTGCCAGCTCTCCGGCGGGGATGAACACTGAAGCTTTCTTT. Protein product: CASSPAGMNTEAFF.

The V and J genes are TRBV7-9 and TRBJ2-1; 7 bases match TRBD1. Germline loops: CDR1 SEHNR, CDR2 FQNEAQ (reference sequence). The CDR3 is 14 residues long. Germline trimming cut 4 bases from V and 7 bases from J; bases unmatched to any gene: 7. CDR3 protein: CASSSNRGANEQFF. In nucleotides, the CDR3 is TGTGCCAGCAGCTCTAACAGGGGAGCGAATGAGCAGTTCTTC.

The CDR3 loop reads CASSLAQAGEAFF. CDR3 bases: TGTGCCAGCAGCTTAGCGCAGGCAGGCGAAGCTTTCTTT. This chain joins TRBV7-9 and TRBJ1-1, with no clear D. The germline gives CDR1 SEHNR, CDR2 FQNEAQ (reference sequence). The CDR3 contains 13 residues. Trimming took off 0 bases at V and 8 bases at J, with 10 bases between the two ends.